The following is a TCR beta chain sequence with its context. Its antigen remains unknown. The CDR3 is made up of 12 amino acids. Germline assignment: CDR1 SGDLS and CDR2 YYNGEE. V was pared by 5 bases and J by 4 bases, with 6 bases between. Those who donated, Caucasian adults without exception, all lived in Nashville, Tennessee. Sequenced by immunoSEQ multiplex PCR; TCRdb stores in-frame clones only, minus some. Of a few million clones in the sample, more than 90% are singletons; the top ten hold roughly 0.13%. This entry comes from a study of shared clonotypes between healthy human individuals. Study-level findings and limits: Specimens sampled were limited to blood, with tissue repertoires likely differing.

Sequencing input: naive CD4+ T cells sorted from blood. Subset: CD45RA+ positively selected. The source is a man younger than 35 in good health. The genes are TRBV9 and TRBJ2-2; no clear D. CDR3 nucleotide sequence: TGTGCCAGCAGTTACGGCACCGGGGAGCTGTTTTTT. It specifies CASSYGTGELFF.